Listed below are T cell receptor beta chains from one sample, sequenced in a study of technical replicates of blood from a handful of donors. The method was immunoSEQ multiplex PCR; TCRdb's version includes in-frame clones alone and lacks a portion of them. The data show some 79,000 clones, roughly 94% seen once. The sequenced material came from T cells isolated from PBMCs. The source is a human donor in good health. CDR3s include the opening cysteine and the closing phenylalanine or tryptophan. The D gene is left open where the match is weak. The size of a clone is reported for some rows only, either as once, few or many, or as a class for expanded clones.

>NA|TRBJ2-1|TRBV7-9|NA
TGTGCCAGCAGCCTCCAGGGGTTCTTAAATGAGCAGTTCTTC
CASSLQGFLNEQFF
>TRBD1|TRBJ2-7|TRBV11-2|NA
TGTGCCAGCAGCTTAGTCCCCGACAGGGCTTACGAGCAGTACTTC
CASSLVPDRAYEQYF
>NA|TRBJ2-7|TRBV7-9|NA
TGTGCCAGAGGAATGGACTCGTTACATAAAGACGAGCAGTACTTC
CARGMDSLHKDEQYF
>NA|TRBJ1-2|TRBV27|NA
TGTGCCAGCAGTCCCACAGAGAACTATGGCTACACCTTC
CASSPTENYGYTF
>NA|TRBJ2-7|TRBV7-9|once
TGTGCCAGCAGCTTAGGTAGCACCTACGAGCAGTACTTC
CASSLGSTYEQYF
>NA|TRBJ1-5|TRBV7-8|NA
TGTGCCAGCAGCTTAGGATTTGCGGCCTACAGGGTAGTTCAGCCCCAGCATTTT
CASSLGFAAYRVVQPQHF
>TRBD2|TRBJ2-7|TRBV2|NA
TGTGCCAGCAGTGATCCCTGGGTAATAGCGGGGCCCTACGAGCAGTACTTC
CASSDPWVIAGPYEQYF
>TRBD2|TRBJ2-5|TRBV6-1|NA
TGTGCCAGTTCCGGGCTAGCGGGGTCTCAAGAGACCCAGTACTTC
CASSGLAGSQETQYF
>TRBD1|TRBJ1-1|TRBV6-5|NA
TGTGCCAGCAGTTACCCTGGGACAGGGGGCACTGAAGCTTTCTTT
CASSYPGTGGTEAFF
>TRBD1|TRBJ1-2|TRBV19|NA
TGTGCCGCCTCTACAGGGGTCTATGGCTACACCTTC
CAASTGVYGYTF
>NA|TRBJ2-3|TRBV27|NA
TGTGCCAGCAGTTTCGTGAGCACAGATACGCAGTATTTT
CASSFVSTDTQYF
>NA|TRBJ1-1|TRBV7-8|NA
TGTGCCAGCAGCTTAGATCCGGGGACTGAAGCTTTCTTT
CASSLDPGTEAFF
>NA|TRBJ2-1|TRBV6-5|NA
TGTGCCAGCAGTTACTCGGCTAGATCGGATGAGCAGTTCTTC
CASSYSARSDEQFF
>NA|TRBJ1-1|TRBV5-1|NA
TGCGCCAGCAGCTTGTCAGGGGCAGGGACTGAAGCTTTCTTT
CASSLSGAGTEAFF
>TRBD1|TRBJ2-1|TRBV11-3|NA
TGTGCCAGCAGCTTAACCGACAGGGTCGGAGTCGATGAGCAGTTCTTC
CASSLTDRVGVDEQFF
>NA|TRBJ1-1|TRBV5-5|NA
TGTGCCAGCAGCTGGCGGCCCCGACAGTTGAACACTGAAGCTTTCTTT
CASSWRPRQLNTEAFF
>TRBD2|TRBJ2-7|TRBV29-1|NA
TGCAGCGTTTTAACGGGAGGCGTATCCTACGAGCAGTACTTC
CSVLTGGVSYEQYF
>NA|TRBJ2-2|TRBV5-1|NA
TGCGCCAGCAGCTTGGACAGGGTTAACACCGGGGAGCTGTTTTTT
CASSLDRVNTGELFF
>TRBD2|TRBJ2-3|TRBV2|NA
TGTGCCAGCAGTGATGCGGGGGGAGGTACAGATACGCAGTATTTT
CASSDAGGGTDTQYF
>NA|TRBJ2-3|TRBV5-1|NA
TGCGCCAGCAGCTCTGGGGGGGCGGACACAGATACGCAGTATTTT
CASSSGGADTDTQYF
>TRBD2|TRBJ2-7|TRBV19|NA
TGTGCCAGTAGAAAATATGGACTGTCGGATAGCGGGAGGGCCGCGGCAATGTTCTACGAGCAGTACTTC
CASRKYGLSDSGRAAAMFYEQYF
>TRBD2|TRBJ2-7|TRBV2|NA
TGTGCCAGCAGGCAGCGCGGGGGTTTTTGGGAGCAGTACTTC
CASRQRGGFWEQYF
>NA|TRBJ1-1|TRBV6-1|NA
TGTGCCAGCAGTGAAGGGTCTCTGCGGGCTTTCTTT
CASSEGSLRAFF
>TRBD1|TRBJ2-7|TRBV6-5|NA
TGTGCCAGCAGCCCCGGGACAGGGGGCTTTCGGTCGCACTTC
CASSPGTGGFRSHF
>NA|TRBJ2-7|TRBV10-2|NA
TGCGCCAGCAGTCTGCGATACGAGCAGTACTTC
CASSLRYEQYF
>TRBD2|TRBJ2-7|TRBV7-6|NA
TGTGCCAGCAGCGCGGGACTAGCTGCGGGCGAGCAGTACTTC
CASSAGLAAGEQYF
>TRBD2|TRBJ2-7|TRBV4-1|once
TGCGCCAGCAGCCGAGGTAGGGCTAGCGGGAGTTACGAGCAGTACTTC
CASSRGRASGSYEQYF
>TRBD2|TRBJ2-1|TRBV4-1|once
TGCGCCAGCAGCCACCCGGGACTAGGGCTCTATGAGCAGTTCTTC
CASSHPGLGLYEQFF
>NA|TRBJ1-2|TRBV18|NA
TGTGCCAGCTCTGCATTAGGAGGAAGAGAGTATGGCTACACCTTC
CASSALGGREYGYTF
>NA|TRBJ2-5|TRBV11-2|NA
TGTGCCAGCAGCTCACCGGTGGTACAAGAGACCCAGTACTTC
CASSSPVVQETQYF
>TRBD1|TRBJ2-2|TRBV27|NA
TGTGCCAGCAGGCAAATCCGGGGACAGGGGGCCGCCGGGGAGCTGTTTTTT
CASRQIRGQGAAGELFF
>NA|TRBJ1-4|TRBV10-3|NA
TGTGCCACGGGGGTCAATAATGAAAAACTGTTTTTT
CATGVNNEKLFF
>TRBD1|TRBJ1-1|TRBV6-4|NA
TGTGCCAGCAGTGACGCCTATAGTTGGCGAGGGGGCAGCCCTGAAGCTTTCTTT
CASSDAYSWRGGSPEAFF
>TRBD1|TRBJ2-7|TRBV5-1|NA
TGCGCCAGCAGCTCCTCGGGGACAGATTACGAGCAGTACTTC
CASSSSGTDYEQYF
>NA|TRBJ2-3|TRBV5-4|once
TGTGCCAGCAAGGGTGCAGGGGAAGATACGCAGTATTTT
CASKGAGEDTQYF
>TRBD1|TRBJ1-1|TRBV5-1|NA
TGCGCCAGCAGCTCAGACAGGGCGGGGGAAGCTTTCTTT
CASSSDRAGEAFF
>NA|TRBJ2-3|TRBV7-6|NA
TGTGCCAGCAGCTTGGGTCCAAGCGCGCGTACAGATACGCAGTATTTT
CASSLGPSARTDTQYF
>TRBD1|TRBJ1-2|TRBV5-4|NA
TGTGCCAGCAGCTTCCAGGGGGCGTCCGGCTACACCTTC
CASSFQGASGYTF
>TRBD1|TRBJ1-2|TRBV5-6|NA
TGTGCCAGCAGCTTGCCACAGGGGGCAATGGGCTACACCTTC
CASSLPQGAMGYTF
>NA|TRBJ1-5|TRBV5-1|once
TGCGCCAGCAGCCTAGACAGTATATATCAGCCCCAGCATTTT
CASSLDSIYQPQHF
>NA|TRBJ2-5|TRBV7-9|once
TGTGCCAGCAGCTTTAGGGGCCAAGAGACCCAGTACTTC
CASSFRGQETQYF
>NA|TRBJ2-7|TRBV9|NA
TGTGCCAGCAGCGCTCGGGACTCGTTCTCCTACGAGCAGTACTTC
CASSARDSFSYEQYF
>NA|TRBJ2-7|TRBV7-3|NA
TGTGCCAGCAGCCCAGGGTGGGGGCTCCACTCCTACGAGCAGTACTTC
CASSPGWGLHSYEQYF
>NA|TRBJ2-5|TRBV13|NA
TGTGCCAGCAGCTCCTCCGGGGTGAGGGTGGAAGAGACCCAGTACTTC
CASSSSGVRVEETQYF
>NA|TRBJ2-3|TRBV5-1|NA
TGCGCCAGCAGCCCACCAGGGATGACAGATACGCAGTATTTT
CASSPPGMTDTQYF